This paragraph covers one T cell receptor beta chain sequence. Antigen specificity is unknown. This sample stems from a study of T cells in Graves' hyperthyroidism and ophthalmopathy. CDR1 and CDR2 from the germline V gene are ENHRY and SYGVKD. The CDR3 spans 13 residues. V dropped 7 bases and J dropped 1 base, with 11 bases sitting between them. Researchers amplified the TCR beta CDR3 regions from RNA transcripts. First-round RT-PCR of the TCR CDR3 relied on the HTBI primer set. MiXCR, applied by TCRdb to the multiplex PCR reads, yields one record per CDR3 protein. The table records 540,000 or so distinct CDR3 sequences, 35% to 55% of them present only once. Findings and caveats of the study: The model predicted ophthalmopathy a median approximately 6.3 months before onset. Appearing also in blood were most of the thyroid clonotypes expanded above 0.001.

This rearrangement joins TRBV10-3 to TRBJ2-7; D might be TRBD2 (7 bases). This receptor was taken from an adult woman with Graves' disease, either hyperthyroidism or ophthalmopathy (not recorded which). Sequences were obtained from peripheral blood or thyroid tissue (not recorded which). This chain's CDR3 is CAIKAGASYEQYF. The CDR3 bases are TGTGCCATCAAGGCGGGGGCTTCCTACGAGCAGTACTTC.